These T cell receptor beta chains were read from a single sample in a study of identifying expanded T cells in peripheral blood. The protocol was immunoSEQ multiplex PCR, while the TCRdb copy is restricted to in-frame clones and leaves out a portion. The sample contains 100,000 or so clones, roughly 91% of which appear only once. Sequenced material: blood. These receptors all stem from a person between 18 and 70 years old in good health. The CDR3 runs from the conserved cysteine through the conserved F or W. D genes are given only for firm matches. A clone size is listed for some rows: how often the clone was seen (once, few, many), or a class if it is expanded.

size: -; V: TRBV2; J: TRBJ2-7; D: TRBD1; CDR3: CASSIGDSYYEQYF; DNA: TGTGCCAGCAGTATCGGGGACAGCTACTACGAGCAGTACTTC
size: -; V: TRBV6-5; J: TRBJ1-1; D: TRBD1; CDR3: CASSYSATGEGTEAFF; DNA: TGTGCCAGCAGTTACTCGGCGACAGGGGAAGGGACTGAAGCTTTCTTT
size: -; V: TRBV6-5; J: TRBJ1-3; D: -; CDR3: CASSYSISSGNTIYF; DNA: TGTGCCAGCAGTTACTCAATAAGCTCTGGAAACACCATATATTTT
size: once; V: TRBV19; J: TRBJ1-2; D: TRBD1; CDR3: CASSPARDRSWLNYGYTF; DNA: TGTGCCAGTAGTCCGGCTCGGGACAGGTCGTGGTTAAACTATGGCTACACCTTC
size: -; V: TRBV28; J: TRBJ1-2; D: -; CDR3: CASSFYSYGYTF; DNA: TGTGCCAGCAGTTTTTATAGTTATGGCTACACCTTC
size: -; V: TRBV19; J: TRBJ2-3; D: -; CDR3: CASSRLDRIYTDTQYF; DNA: TGTGCCAGTAGTAGACTAGACAGAATCTACACAGATACGCAGTATTTT
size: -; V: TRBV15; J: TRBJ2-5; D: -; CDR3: CATSRGTFLPQETQYF; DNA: TGTGCCACCAGCAGAGGGACTTTCTTACCCCAAGAGACCCAGTACTTC
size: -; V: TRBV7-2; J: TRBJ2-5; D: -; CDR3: CASSLALGAQYF; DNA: TGTGCCAGCAGCTTAGCGCTTGGGGCCCAGTACTTC
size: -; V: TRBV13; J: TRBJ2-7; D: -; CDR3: CASSSRDRFYEQYF; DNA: TGTGCCAGCAGCTCGCGGGACAGATTCTACGAGCAGTACTTC
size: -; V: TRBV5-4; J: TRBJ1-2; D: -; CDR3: CASSFGGGTYGYTF; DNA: TGTGCCAGCAGCTTCGGCGGAGGAACCTATGGCTACACCTTC
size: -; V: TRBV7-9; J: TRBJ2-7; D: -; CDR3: CASARGGLNPSGEQYF; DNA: TGTGCCAGCGCTCGAGGGGGGTTAAACCCGAGTGGGGAGCAGTACTTC
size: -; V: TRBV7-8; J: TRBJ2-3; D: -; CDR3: CASSFSSSQYTDTQYF; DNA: TGTGCCAGCAGCTTTAGTTCTAGCCAATACACAGATACGCAGTATTTT
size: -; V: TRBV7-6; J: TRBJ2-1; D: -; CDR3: CASSLDGNGGPVQFF; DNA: TGTGCCAGCAGCTTAGACGGAAATGGGGGGCCGGTACAGTTCTTC
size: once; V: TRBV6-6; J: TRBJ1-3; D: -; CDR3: CASSRDGRNTIYF; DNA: TGTGCCAGCAGCCGGGACGGACGAAACACCATATATTTT
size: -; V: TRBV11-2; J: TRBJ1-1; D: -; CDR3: CASSLFRGVNTEAFF; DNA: TGTGCCAGCAGCTTATTTAGGGGCGTGAACACTGAAGCTTTCTTT
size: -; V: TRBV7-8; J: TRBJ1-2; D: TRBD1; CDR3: CASSWDGTVRGYTF; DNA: TGTGCCAGCAGCTGGGACGGGACAGTGAGAGGCTACACCTTC
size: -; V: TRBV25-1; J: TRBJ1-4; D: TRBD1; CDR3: CASSRQGIEKLFF; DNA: TGTGCCAGCAGCAGACAGGGGATAGAAAAACTGTTTTTT
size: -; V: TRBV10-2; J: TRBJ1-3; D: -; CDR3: CASSEGGEGNTIYF; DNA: TGCGCCAGCAGTGAAGGGGGGGAAGGAAACACCATATATTTT
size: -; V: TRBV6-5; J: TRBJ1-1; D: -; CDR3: CASSPPGTMNTEAFF; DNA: TGTGCCAGCAGTCCTCCGGGCACCATGAACACTGAAGCTTTCTTT
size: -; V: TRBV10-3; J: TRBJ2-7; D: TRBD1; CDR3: CAISDPEGDRGYEQYF; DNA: TGTGCCATCAGTGACCCCGAAGGGGACAGGGGATACGAGCAGTACTTC
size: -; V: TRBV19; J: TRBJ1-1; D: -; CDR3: CASSMLSVTEAFF; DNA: TGTGCCAGTAGTATGTTATCGGTCACTGAAGCTTTCTTT
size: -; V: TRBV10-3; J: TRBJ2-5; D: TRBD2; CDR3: CAISVAGGQETQYF; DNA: TGTGCCATCAGTGTAGCGGGGGGGCAGGAGACCCAGTACTTC
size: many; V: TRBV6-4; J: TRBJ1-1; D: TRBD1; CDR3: CASRGQGSTEAFF; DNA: TGTGCCAGCAGGGGACAGGGGTCCACTGAAGCTTTCTTT
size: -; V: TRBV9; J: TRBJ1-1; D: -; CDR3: CASSVGQYNMNTEAFF; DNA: TGTGCCAGCAGCGTTGGCCAGTACAATATGAACACTGAAGCTTTCTTT
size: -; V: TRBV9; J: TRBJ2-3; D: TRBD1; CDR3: CASSVGSGGAADTQYF; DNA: TGTGCCAGCAGCGTAGGGTCAGGGGGCGCGGCAGATACGCAGTATTTT
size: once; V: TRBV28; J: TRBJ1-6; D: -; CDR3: CASRWAAEGYNSPLHF; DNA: TGTGCCAGCAGATGGGCAGCCGAAGGCTATAATTCACCCCTCCACTTT
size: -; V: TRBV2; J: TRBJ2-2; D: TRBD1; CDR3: CASTTGAGTGELFF; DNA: TGTGCCAGCACCACAGGGGCCGGCACCGGGGAGCTGTTTTTT
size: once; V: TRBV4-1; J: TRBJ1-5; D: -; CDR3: CASSQERGGHPRYQPQHF; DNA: TGCGCCAGCAGCCAAGAACGAGGGGGACACCCACGGTATCAGCCCCAGCATTTT
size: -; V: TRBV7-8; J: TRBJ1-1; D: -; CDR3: CASSSPGPILLNTEAFF; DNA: TGTGCCAGCAGCTCCCCGGGGCCAATCCTCTTGAACACTGAAGCTTTCTTT